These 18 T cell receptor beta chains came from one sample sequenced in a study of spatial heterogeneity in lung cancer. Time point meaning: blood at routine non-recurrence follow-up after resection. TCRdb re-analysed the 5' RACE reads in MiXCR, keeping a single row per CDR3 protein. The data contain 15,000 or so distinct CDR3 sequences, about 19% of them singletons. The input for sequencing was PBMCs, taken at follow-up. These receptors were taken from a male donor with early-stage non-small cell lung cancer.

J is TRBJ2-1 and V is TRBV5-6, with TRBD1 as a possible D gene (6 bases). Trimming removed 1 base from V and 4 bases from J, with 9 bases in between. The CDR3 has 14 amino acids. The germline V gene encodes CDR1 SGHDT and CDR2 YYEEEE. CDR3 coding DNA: TGTGCCAGCAGCTTGACAGGGTCGTACAATGAGCAGTTCTTC. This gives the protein CASSLTGSYNEQFF.

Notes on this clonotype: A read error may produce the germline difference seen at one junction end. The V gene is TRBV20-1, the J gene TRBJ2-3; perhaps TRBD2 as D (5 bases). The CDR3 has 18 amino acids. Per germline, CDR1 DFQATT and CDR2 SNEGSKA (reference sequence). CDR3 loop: CRASYDPLVGDYTDTQYF. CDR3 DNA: TGCAGAGCTAGTTATGATCCCCTAGTCGGGGATTACACAGATACGCAGTATTTT.

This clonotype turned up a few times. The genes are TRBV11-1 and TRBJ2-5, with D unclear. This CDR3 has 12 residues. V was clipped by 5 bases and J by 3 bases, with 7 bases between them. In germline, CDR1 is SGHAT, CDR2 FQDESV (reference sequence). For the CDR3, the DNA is TGTGCCAGCAGCCCCCCTGAAGAGACCCAGTACTTC. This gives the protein CASSPPEETQYF. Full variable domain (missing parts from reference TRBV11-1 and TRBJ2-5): EAEVAQSPRYKITEKSQAVAFWCDPISGHATLYWYRQILGQGPELLVQFQDESVVDDSQLPKDRFSAERLKGVDSTLKIQPAELGDSAMYLCASSPPEETQYFGPGTRLLVL.

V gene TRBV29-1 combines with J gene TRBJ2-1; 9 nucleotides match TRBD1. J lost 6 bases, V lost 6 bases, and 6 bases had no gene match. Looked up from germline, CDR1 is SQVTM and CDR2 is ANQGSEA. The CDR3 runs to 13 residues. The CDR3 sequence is CSVRTGVSNEQFF. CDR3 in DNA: TGCAGCGTCCGGACAGGGGTAAGCAATGAGCAGTTCTTC.

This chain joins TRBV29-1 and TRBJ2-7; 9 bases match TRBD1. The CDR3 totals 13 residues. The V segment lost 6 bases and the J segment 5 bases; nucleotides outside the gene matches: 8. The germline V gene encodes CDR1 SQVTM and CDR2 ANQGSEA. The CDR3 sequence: CSVRTGEFDEQYF. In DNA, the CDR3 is TGCAGCGTCAGGACAGGGGAGTTCGACGAGCAGTACTTC.

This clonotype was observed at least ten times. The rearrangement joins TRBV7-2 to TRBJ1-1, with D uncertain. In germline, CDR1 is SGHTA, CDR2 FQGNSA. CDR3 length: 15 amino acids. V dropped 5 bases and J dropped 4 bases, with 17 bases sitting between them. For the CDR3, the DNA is TGTGCCAGCAGCCTAAGGGAGGTAGGTGGCACTGAAGCTTTCTTT. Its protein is CASSLREVGGTEAFF.

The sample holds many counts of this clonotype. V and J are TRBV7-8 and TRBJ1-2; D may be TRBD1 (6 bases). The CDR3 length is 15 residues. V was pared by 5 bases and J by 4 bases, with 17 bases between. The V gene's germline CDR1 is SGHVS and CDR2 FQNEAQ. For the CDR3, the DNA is TGTGCCAGCAGCCCCGAAGGGACATACTTCTATGGCTACACCTTC. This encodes CASSPEGTYFYGYTF.

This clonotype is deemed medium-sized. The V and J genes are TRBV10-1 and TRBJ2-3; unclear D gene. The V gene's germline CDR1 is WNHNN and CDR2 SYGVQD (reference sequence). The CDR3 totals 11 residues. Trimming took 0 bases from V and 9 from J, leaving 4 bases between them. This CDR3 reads CASSESYTQYF. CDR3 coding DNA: TGCGCCAGCAGTGAGTCCTACACGCAGTATTTT.

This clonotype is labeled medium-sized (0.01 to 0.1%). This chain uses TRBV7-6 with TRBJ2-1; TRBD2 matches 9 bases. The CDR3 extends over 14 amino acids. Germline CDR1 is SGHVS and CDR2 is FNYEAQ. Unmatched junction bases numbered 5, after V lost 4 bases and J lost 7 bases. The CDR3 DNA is TGTGCCAGCAGCTCCTCTAGCGGGGCTAATGAGCAGTTCTTC. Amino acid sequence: CASSSSSGANEQFF.

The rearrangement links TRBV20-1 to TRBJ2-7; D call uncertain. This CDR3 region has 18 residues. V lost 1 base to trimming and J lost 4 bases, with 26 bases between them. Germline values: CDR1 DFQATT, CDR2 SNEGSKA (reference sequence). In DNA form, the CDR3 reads TGCAGTGCTAGAGCTCGACATCGAGAAAGGGTACTAAGGTACGAGCAGTACTTC. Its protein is CSARARHRERVLRYEQYF.

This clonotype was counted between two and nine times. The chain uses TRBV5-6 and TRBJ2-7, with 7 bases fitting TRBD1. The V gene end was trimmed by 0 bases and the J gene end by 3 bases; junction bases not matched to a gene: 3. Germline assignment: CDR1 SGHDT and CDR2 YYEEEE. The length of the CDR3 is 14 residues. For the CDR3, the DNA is TGTGCCAGCAGCTTGGGGGACAGCCTCTACGAGCAGTACTTC. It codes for CASSLGDSLYEQYF.

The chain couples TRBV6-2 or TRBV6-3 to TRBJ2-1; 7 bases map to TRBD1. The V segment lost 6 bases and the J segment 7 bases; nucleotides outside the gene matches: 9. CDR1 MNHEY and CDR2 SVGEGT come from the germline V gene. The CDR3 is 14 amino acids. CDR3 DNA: TGTGCCAGCAGCTATGGACAGGTAGGGAATGAGCAGTTCTTC. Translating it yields CASSYGQVGNEQFF.

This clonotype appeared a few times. CDR3 nucleotides: TGTGCCAGCAGACCCGGGACAGCAAGTAACTATGGCTACACCTTC. The encoded protein is CASRPGTASNYGYTF. The rearrangement joins TRBV6-5 to TRBJ1-2; TRBD1 matches at 7 bases. Germline V gene data show CDR1 as MNHEY and CDR2 as SVGAGI. J gave up 1 base and V 6 bases, and 8 bases lay outside the gene matches. The CDR3 spans 15 residues.

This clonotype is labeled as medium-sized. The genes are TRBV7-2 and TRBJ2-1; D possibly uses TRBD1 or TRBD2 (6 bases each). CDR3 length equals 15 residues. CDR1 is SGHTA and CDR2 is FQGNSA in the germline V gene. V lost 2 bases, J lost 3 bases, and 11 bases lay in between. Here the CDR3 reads CASSLQGGIYNEQFF. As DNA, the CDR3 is TGTGCCAGCAGCTTACAAGGGGGGATCTACAATGAGCAGTTCTTC.

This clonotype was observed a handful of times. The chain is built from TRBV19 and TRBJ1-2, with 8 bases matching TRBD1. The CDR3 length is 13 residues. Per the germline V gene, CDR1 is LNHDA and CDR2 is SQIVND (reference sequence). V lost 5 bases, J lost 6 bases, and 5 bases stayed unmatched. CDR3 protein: CASSPTGEDGYTF. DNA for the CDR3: TGTGCCAGTAGTCCGACAGGGGAGGATGGCTACACCTTC.

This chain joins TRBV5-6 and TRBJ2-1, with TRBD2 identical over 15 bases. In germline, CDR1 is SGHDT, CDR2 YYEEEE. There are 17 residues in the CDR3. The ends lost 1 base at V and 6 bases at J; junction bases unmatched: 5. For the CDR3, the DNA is TGTGCCAGCAGCTTGCTCTCGGGACTAGCGGGGGGCAATGAGCAGTTCTTC. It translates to CASSLLSGLAGGNEQFF.

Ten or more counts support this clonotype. In DNA form, the CDR3 reads TGCAGTGCACGGCCGACGTCGGACAGGCTTTATAACTATGGCTACACCTTC. Translated, it gives CSARPTSDRLYNYGYTF. The genes are TRBV20-1 and TRBJ1-2, with 7 nucleotides matching TRBD1. Germline loops: CDR1 DFQATT, CDR2 SNEGSKA (reference sequence). V dropped 6 bases and J dropped 1; count of bases not matched to a gene: 17. The CDR3 runs to 17 residues.

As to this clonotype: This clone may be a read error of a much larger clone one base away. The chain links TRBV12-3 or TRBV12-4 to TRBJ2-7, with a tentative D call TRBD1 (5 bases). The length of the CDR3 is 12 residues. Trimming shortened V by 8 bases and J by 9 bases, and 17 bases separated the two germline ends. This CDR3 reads CASETDSNGQYF. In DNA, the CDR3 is TGTGCCAGCGAGACTGACAGTAACGGGCAGTACTTC.